One sample yielded the 9 T cell receptor beta chains listed below, sequenced in a study of cytomegalovirus exposure and HLA in healthy donors. Researchers ran the PCR with 60 Vbeta and 13 Jbeta primers. Data came from immunoSEQ multiplex PCR; TCRdb stores just in-frame clones and leaves some out. The data hold some 150,000 clones, with roughly 79% observed a single time. Input material: PBMCs. Receptor source: a male donor in good health and CMV-seronegative.

This clone occurred a few times. The gene calls are TRBV7-2 and TRBJ2-7, with TRBD1 matching 10 bases. Germline loops: CDR1 SGHTA, CDR2 FQGNSA. Germline trimming cut 0 bases from V and 4 bases from J; bases unmatched to any gene: 15. The CDR3 length is 19 residues. For the CDR3, the DNA is TGTGCCAGCAGCTTAGCAGGTCGGTGGGACAGGGGTTTTTCGTACGAGCAGTACTTC. Amino acid sequence: CASSLAGRWDRGFSYEQYF.

V usage is TRBV13 and J usage is TRBJ2-7, with TRBD1 matching 7 bases. Germline V gene sequence: CDR1 PRHDT, CDR2 FYEKMQ (reference sequence). The CDR3 runs to 15 residues. V shed 2 bases and J 6 bases; nucleotides not matched to a gene: 10. This chain's CDR3 is CASSLSGGGRVEQYF. The CDR3 nucleotides are TGTGCCAGCAGCTTATCAGGGGGTGGACGGGTCGAGCAGTACTTC.

V gene TRBV10-1 combines with J gene TRBJ2-1; TRBD1 matches 7 bases. Germline CDR1 is WNHNN and CDR2 is SYGVQD (reference sequence). V lost 7 bases, J lost 8 bases, and 8 bases stayed unmatched. The CDR3 length is 13 residues. The CDR3 reads CASNPTGKHEQFF. DNA for the CDR3: TGCGCCAGCAATCCGACAGGGAAGCATGAGCAGTTCTTC.

V is TRBV6-4 and J is TRBJ2-7; 10 bases map to TRBD1. Trimming cost V 10 bases and J 11 bases; bases outside gene matches: 5. CDR3 length: 10 amino acids. Germline V gene lookup returns CDR1 MRHNA and CDR2 SNTAGT. The CDR3 sequence: CATPGQGKYF. The CDR3 coding sequence is TGTGCCACCCCGGGACAGGGGAAGTACTTC.

This sequence joins TRBV29-1 and TRBJ1-6, with 7 nucleotides matching TRBD1. Germline trimming cut 6 bases from V and 7 bases from J; bases unmatched to any gene: 3. The CDR3 consists of 12 residues. Germline CDR1 is SQVTM and CDR2 is ANQGSEA. The CDR3 DNA is TGCAGCGTAGGGACAGACAATTCACCCCTCCACTTT. It codes for CSVGTDNSPLHF.

As to this clone: Germline is not matched at one junction end, which may reflect a read error. The genes are TRBV10-3 and TRBJ1-2; 9 bases are a match to TRBD1. This CDR3 spans 15 amino acids. Per the germline V gene, CDR1 is ENHRY and CDR2 is SYGVKD. The CDR3 reads CSISDTRDRVHGYTF. In DNA form, the CDR3 reads TGTTCCATCAGTGACACCCGGGACAGGGTGCATGGCTACACCTTC.

The CDR3 bases are TGTGCCATCAGCAAATCGGACAGGGGAGCCACTGAAGCTTTCTTT. It yields the protein CAISKSDRGATEAFF. The chain uses TRBV10-3 and TRBJ1-1; TRBD1 agrees at 9 bases. The CDR3 is made up of 15 amino acids. V was clipped by 6 bases and J by 4 bases; unmatched bases: 9. The germline CDR1 and CDR2 sequences are ENHRY and SYGVKD.

The CDR3 DNA sequence: TGTGCCAGCAGTGCCGGGACAGGGAATAGGAACACTGAAGCTTTCTTT. Protein product: CASSAGTGNRNTEAFF. The chain uses TRBV6-1 and TRBJ1-1; 9 positions match TRBD1. The CDR3 runs 16 residues. Trimming removed 4 bases from V and 1 base from J; junction bases left unmatched: 7. The germline gives CDR1 MNHNS, CDR2 SASEGT.

The CDR3 protein is CASSVGGQVSQPQHF. CDR3 coding DNA: TGTGCCAGCAGCGTAGGAGGGCAGGTCAGCCAGCCCCAGCATTTT. The gene calls are TRBV9 and TRBJ1-5; no firm D call. Trimming left V 0 bases short and J 7 bases short, with 14 bases between. Germline V gene sequence: CDR1 SGDLS, CDR2 YYNGEE. The CDR3 is 15 amino acids.